This passage covers 8 T cell receptor beta chains from one sample sequenced in a study of blood T cell repertoires in COVID-19. Data came from immunoSEQ multiplex PCR; TCRdb stores just in-frame clones and leaves some out. The sample yields tens of thousands of clones, around 83% seen once. Sample: peripheral blood. Every receptor here comes from a man aged 45 to 65 with acute or convalescent COVID-19.

This clone was seen once. V gene TRBV5-1 combines with J gene TRBJ2-2; TRBD1 aligns across 9 bases. Trimming cost V 0 bases and J 2 bases; bases outside gene matches: 5. The V gene's germline CDR1 is SGHRS and CDR2 YFSETQ. CDR3 length equals 17 residues. CDR3 nucleotide sequence: TGCGCCAGCAGCTTGGGGCAGGGACAGGGAAACACCGGGGAGCTGTTTTTT. It codes for CASSLGQGQGNTGELFF. The whole variable domain, remainder taken from reference TRBV5-1 and TRBJ2-2, is KAGVTQTPRYLIKTRGQQVTLSCSPISGHRSVSWYQQTPGQGLQFLFEYFSETQRNKGNFPGRFSGRQFSNSRSEMNVSTLELGDSALYLCASSLGQGQGNTGELFFGEGSRLTVL.

The chain recombines TRBV10-3 with TRBJ1-5; D unresolved. This CDR3 comprises 13 residues. Germline V gives CDR1 ENHRY, CDR2 SYGVKD. V lost 6 bases and J lost 7, with 13 bases in between. CDR3 residues: CAIRDAAGQPQHF. CDR3 coding DNA: TGTGCCATCAGAGACGCGGCGGGACAGCCCCAGCATTTT.

This chain connects TRBV5-1 to TRBJ1-6; D is perhaps TRBD1 (5 bases). Germline CDR1 reads SGHRS; CDR2 reads YFSETQ. The CDR3 extends over 14 amino acids. V was pared by 2 bases and J by 8 bases, with 11 bases between. The CDR3 nucleotides read TGCGCCAGCAGCTTAAGTCAAGGGGATTCACCCCTCCACTTT. Translated, it gives CASSLSQGDSPLHF.

The rearrangement links TRBV7-9 to TRBJ1-3; perhaps TRBD1 as D (5 bases). Germline assignment: CDR1 SEHNR and CDR2 FQNEAQ (reference sequence). CDR3 size: 18 residues. Trimming took 2 bases from V and 0 from J, leaving 17 bases between them. CDR3 in amino acids: CASSLIGRAVVSGNTIYF. As DNA, the CDR3 is TGTGCCAGCAGCTTAATTGGCAGGGCCGTTGTCTCTGGAAACACCATATATTTT.

The chain links TRBV4-1 to TRBJ2-7, with D hard to call. Germline CDR1 reads MGHRA; CDR2 reads YSYEKL. Trimming stripped 0 bases from V and 4 bases from J, with 10 bases between. The CDR3 sequence is 14 residues long. DNA for the CDR3: TGCGCCAGCAGCCAAGAGAGCGTAAAATACGAGCAGTACTTC. It encodes CASSQESVKYEQYF.

The chain has TRBV25-1 and TRBJ1-4, with D uncertain. V was trimmed by 2 bases and J by 8 bases, leaving 15 bases between them. CDR1 MGHDK and CDR2 SYGVNS come from the germline V gene. This CDR3 has 15 residues. The CDR3 DNA reads TGTGCCAGCAGTGAAGCGGGGAGGGTTCGGGAAAAACTGTTTTTT. It is translated as CASSEAGRVREKLFF.

This clone was counted once. The chain combines TRBV27 with TRBJ1-2; weak D call: TRBD1 (5 bases). V shed 0 bases and J shed 2 bases, with 13 bases lying between them. CDR3 length: 16 residues. CDR1 and CDR2 from the germline V gene are MNHEY and SMNVEV (reference sequence). CDR3 loop: CASSLSVVDRNYGYTF. DNA for the CDR3: TGTGCCAGCAGTTTATCGGTCGTCGACAGAAACTATGGCTACACCTTC.

The CDR3 DNA reads as TGCAGTGCTGAGGGCGAAAAACTGTTTTTT. Translation: CSAEGEKLFF. The chain uses TRBV20-1 and TRBJ1-4; D ambiguous. The ends were cut back, 5 bases at V and 8 bases at J, with 6 bases in the middle. Germline V gene sequence: CDR1 DFQATT, CDR2 SNEGSKA (reference sequence). The CDR3 is 10 amino acids.